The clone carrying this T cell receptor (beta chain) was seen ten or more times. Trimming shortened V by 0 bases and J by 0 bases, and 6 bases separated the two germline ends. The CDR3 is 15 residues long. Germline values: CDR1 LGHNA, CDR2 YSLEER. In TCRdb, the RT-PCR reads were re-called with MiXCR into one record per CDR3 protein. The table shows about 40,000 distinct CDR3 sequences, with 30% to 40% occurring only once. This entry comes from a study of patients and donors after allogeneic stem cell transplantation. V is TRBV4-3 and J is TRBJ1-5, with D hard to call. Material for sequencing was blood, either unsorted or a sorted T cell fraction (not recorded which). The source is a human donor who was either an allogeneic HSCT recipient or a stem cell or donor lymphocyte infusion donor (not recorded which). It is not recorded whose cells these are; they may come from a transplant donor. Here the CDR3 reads CASSQDSYSNQPQHF. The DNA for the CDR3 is TGCGCCAGCAGCCAAGATTCTTATAGCAATCAGCCCCAGCATTTT.